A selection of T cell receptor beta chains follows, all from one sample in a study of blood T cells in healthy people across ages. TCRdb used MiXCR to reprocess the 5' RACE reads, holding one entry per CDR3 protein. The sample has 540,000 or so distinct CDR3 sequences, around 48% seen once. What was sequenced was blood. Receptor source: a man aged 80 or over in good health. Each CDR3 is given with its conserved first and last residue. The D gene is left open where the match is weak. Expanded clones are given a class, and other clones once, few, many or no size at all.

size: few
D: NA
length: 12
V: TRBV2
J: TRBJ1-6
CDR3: CASRGFGEPLHF
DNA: TGTGCCAGCAGGGGATTCGGAGAACCCCTCCACTTT

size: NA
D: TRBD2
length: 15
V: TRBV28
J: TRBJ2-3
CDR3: CASISAGGDAHTQYF
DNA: TGTGCCAGCATTTCGGCCGGGGGGGACGCGCATACGCAGTATTTT

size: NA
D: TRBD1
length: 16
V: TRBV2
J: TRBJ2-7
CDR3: CASSEAVGQGSYEQYF
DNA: TGTGCCAGCAGTGAAGCGGTGGGACAGGGGTCCTACGAGCAGTACTTC

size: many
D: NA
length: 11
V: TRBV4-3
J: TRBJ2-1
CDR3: CASSQGDEQFF
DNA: TGCGCCAGCAGCCAGGGGGATGAGCAGTTCTTC

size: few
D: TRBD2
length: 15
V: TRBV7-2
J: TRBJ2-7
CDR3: CASSLEATSGYEQYF
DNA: TGTGCCAGCAGCTTAGAAGCCACTAGCGGGTACGAGCAGTACTTC

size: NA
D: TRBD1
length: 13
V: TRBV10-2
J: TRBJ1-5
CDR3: CAAGQGVNQPQHF
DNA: TGCGCAGCAGGACAGGGTGTCAATCAGCCCCAGCATTTT

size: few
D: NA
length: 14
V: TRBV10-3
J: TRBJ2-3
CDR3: CAISVVRSTDTQYF
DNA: TGTGCCATCAGTGTAGTCAGAAGCACAGATACGCAGTATTTT

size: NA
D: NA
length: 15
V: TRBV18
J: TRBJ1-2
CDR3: CASSPLTGAVYGYTF
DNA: TGTGCCAGCTCACCACTTACGGGGGCAGTCTATGGCTACACCTTC

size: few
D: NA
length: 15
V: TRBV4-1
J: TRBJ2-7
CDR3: CASSQDGARYYEQYF
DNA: TGCGCCAGCAGCCAAGATGGGGCCAGGTACTACGAGCAGTACTTC

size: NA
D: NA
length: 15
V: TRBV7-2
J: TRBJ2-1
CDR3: CASSIRPGFYNEQFF
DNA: TGTGCCAGCAGCATTAGGCCGGGGTTCTACAATGAGCAGTTCTTC

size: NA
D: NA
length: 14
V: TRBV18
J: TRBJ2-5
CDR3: CASSPQTHRETQYF
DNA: TGTGCCAGCTCACCACAGACCCACAGGGAGACCCAGTACTTC